This T cell receptor beta chain was sequenced in a study of control samples from healthy donors and cancer patients. CDR1 SGHRS and CDR2 YFSETQ come from the germline V gene. The CDR3 has 13 amino acids. Trimming took 4 bases from V and 7 from J; bases not matched to a gene: 5. Sequenced by immunoSEQ multiplex PCR; TCRdb stores in-frame clones only, minus some. The data show about 17,000 clones, around nine tenths seen once. The chain recombines TRBV5-1 with TRBJ1-5, with 7 positions matching TRBD1. Sequences were obtained from PBMCs. The receptor's source is a man aged 60 to 69 with head and neck cancer. The CDR3 sequence is CASSHRGEQPQHF. The CDR3 DNA is TGCGCCAGCAGCCACAGGGGCGAACAGCCCCAGCATTTT.